These 30 T cell receptor beta chains came from one sample sequenced in a study of PD-1 blockade in classical Hodgkin lymphoma. Method: immunoSEQ multiplex PCR; TCRdb's copy keeps in-frame clones and lacks some. The sample contains around 37,000 clones, roughly 90% of which appear only once. The time point was: cycle 4 day 1 (C4D1), after less than 7 weeks of nivolumab. After autologous stem cell transplantation all patients relapsed, and prior brentuximab vedotin exposure differed between cohorts. The CD4+ T cells used were purified from thawed PBMCs through magnetic negative selection. The source was CD4+ T cells from blood, collected before the fourth cycle of nivolumab. All receptors come from a human donor with classical Hodgkin lymphoma.

This clone was observed a single time. The chain recombines TRBV5-4 with TRBJ2-5; D not certain. Germline CDR1 is SGHNT and CDR2 is YYREEE (reference sequence). The V and J ends lost 4 bases and 7 bases respectively, with 8 bases between them. The CDR3 runs 11 residues. The CDR3 DNA is TGTGCCAGCAGCAACAGAGGGACCCAGTACTTC. As protein: CASSNRGTQYF. Together with reference TRBV5-4 and TRBJ2-5, the CDR3 gives the full variable domain: ETGVTQSPTHLIKTRGQQVTLRCSSQSGHNTVSWYQQALGQGPQFIFQYYREEENGRGNFPPRFSGLQFPNYSSELNVNALELDDSALYLCASSNRGTQYFGPGTRLLVL.

This rearrangement joins TRBV5-1 to TRBJ2-7; TRBD2 aligns across 12 bases. Germline assignment: CDR1 SGHRS and CDR2 YFSETQ. The V and J ends lost 0 bases and 2 bases, in that order; junction bases with no gene match: 3. The CDR3 is made up of 16 amino acids. CDR3 bases: TGCGCCAGCAGCTTGGGGACTAGCGGGGCCGCCTACGAGCAGTACTTC. Translation: CASSLGTSGAAYEQYF.

The chain couples TRBV28 to TRBJ1-2, with 7 bases identical to TRBD1. Germline-derived CDR1 and CDR2 are MDHEN and SYDVKM. V trimming: 9 bases; J trimming: 3 bases; junction bases outside the gene matches: 10. The CDR3 spans 14 residues. In nucleotides, the CDR3 is TGTGCCAGTCGCCCAGGTGACAGGGACTATGGCTACACCTTC. As protein: CASRPGDRDYGYTF.

This clone was seen a single time. This chain uses TRBV5-1 with TRBJ2-3; 11 nucleotides match TRBD2. CDR3 length: 17 residues. V lost 1 base to trimming and J lost 4 bases; unmatched junction nucleotides: 8. From germline, CDR1 is SGHRS and CDR2 YFSETQ. CDR3 bases: TGCGCCAGCAGCTTGTTATTAGCGGGAGGGCCGGCAGATACGCAGTATTTT. It specifies CASSLLLAGGPADTQYF.

This sequence joins TRBV19 and TRBJ1-4; 8 bases fit TRBD1. The CDR3 extends over 15 amino acids. Trimming removed 3 bases from V and 3 bases from J; junction bases left unmatched: 3. In germline, CDR1 is LNHDA, CDR2 SQIVND (reference sequence). The CDR3 reads CASSIDRGANEKLFF. The CDR3, as DNA: TGTGCCAGTAGTATCGACAGGGGAGCTAATGAAAAACTGTTTTTT.

This clone was counted between two and nine times. The chain has TRBV11-3 and TRBJ2-1, with TRBD2 matching 9 bases. This CDR3 comprises 15 residues. Unmatched junction bases numbered 8, after V lost 5 bases and J lost 6 bases. Per the germline V gene, CDR1 is SGHNT and CDR2 is YENEEA. The DNA for the CDR3 is TGTGCCAGCAGCCCGACTAGCGGATATATCAATGAGCAGTTCTTC. It specifies CASSPTSGYINEQFF.

This chain joins TRBV30 and TRBJ1-5, with D hard to call. Trimming took 3 bases from V and 4 from J, leaving 10 bases between them. Germline assignment: CDR1 GTSNPN and CDR2 SVGIG (reference sequence). The CDR3 is made up of 13 amino acids. In nucleotides, the CDR3 is TGTGCCTGGAGAGCAGGTGATAATCAGCCCCAGCATTTT. This encodes CAWRAGDNQPQHF.

The chain couples TRBV30 to TRBJ1-4; possible D gene TRBD1, 5 bases. Germline CDR1 GTSNPN, CDR2 SVGIG (reference sequence). The CDR3 loop spans 12 amino acids. With 4 bases removed from V and 8 bases from J, the gap between germline ends came to 11 bases. The CDR3 is CAWKGVGEKLFF. The CDR3 nucleotides are TGTGCCTGGAAAGGGGTGGGAGAAAAACTGTTTTTT.

CDR3 loop: CASSFLQGAVIYGYTF. The CDR3 DNA sequence: TGTGCCAGCAGTTTCTTACAGGGGGCGGTTATCTATGGCTACACCTTC. The rearrangement uses TRBV27 and TRBJ1-2, with 9 positions matching TRBD1. The CDR3 runs 16 residues. Germline trimming cut 3 bases from V and 4 bases from J; bases unmatched to any gene: 9. CDR1 and CDR2 (germline): MNHEY, SMNVEV (reference sequence).

The CDR3 DNA sequence: TGTGCCAGCAATCATGGAGGGGACTACGAGCAGTACTTC. Its protein product is CASNHGGDYEQYF. J is TRBJ2-7 and V is TRBV6-1; the D gene is possibly TRBD2 (6 bases). The germline V gene has CDR1 MNHNS and CDR2 SASEGT. The V and J ends lost 7 bases and 3 bases respectively, with 13 bases between them. CDR3 length: 13 amino acids.

The chain links TRBV29-1 to TRBJ2-1, with 7 bases that match TRBD1. Germline CDR1 reads SQVTM; CDR2 reads ANQGSEA. V dropped 4 bases and J dropped 9; count of bases not matched to a gene: 12. CDR3 size: 14 residues. The CDR3 nucleotides are TGCAGCGTTGCCTGGGACAGAGCCTTTTCTGAGCAGTTCTTC. The encoded protein is CSVAWDRAFSEQFF.

In its sample, this clone was seen a few times. The V gene is TRBV5-1, the J gene TRBJ1-5; D is undetermined. Germline V gene sequence: CDR1 SGHRS, CDR2 YFSETQ. The CDR3 extends over 15 amino acids. Trimming took 0 bases from V and 3 from J, leaving 10 bases between them. This CDR3 is CASSLDRANNQPQHF. Here the CDR3 DNA reads TGCGCCAGCAGCTTGGACCGGGCTAACAATCAGCCCCAGCATTTT. The full variable domain, in which reference TRBV5-1 and TRBJ1-5 provide the parts outside the CDR3, is KAGVTQTPRYLIKTRGQQVTLSCSPISGHRSVSWYQQTPGQGLQFLFEYFSETQRNKGNFPGRFSGRQFSNSRSEMNVSTLELGDSALYLCASSLDRANNQPQHFGDGTRLSIL.

The CDR3 region has the DNA TGTGCTAGTGGTTTGTTAATGGGATCCCTTCCGCCGGATACGCAGTATTTT. It is translated as CASGLLMGSLPPDTQYF. The chain uses TRBV12-5 and TRBJ2-3, with D unresolved. V lost 2 bases and J 6 bases, leaving 21 bases between the germline ends. Per germline, CDR1 LGHNT and CDR2 FRNRAP. The CDR3 length is 17 residues.

CDR3 sequence: CASSRLLQVNEQFF. The CDR3, as DNA: TGTGCCAGCAGCCGACTACTACAGGTAAATGAGCAGTTCTTC. The gene calls are TRBV7-9 and TRBJ2-1; tentatively, D is TRBD1 or TRBD2 (5 bases each). From germline, CDR1 is SEHNR and CDR2 FQNEAQ (reference sequence). The V end lost 5 bases, the J end lost 7 bases, and 15 bases lay between the germline ends. The CDR3 has 14 amino acids.

This chain links TRBV5-1 with TRBJ1-1, with D possibly TRBD1 on 5 matching bases. The CDR3 consists of 12 residues. The germline V and J ends were trimmed by 3 bases and 8 bases, with 11 bases remaining between them. Germline V gene sequence: CDR1 SGHRS, CDR2 YFSETQ. The chain's CDR3 is CASSSSGAEAFF. CDR3 sequence (DNA): TGCGCCAGCAGCTCCTCCGGGGCGGAAGCTTTCTTT. Looking up the rest from reference TRBV5-1 and TRBJ1-1 gives the full variable domain: KAGVTQTPRYLIKTRGQQVTLSCSPISGHRSVSWYQQTPGQGLQFLFEYFSETQRNKGNFPGRFSGRQFSNSRSEMNVSTLELGDSALYLCASSSSGAEAFFGQGTRLTVV.

The chain joins TRBV27 to TRBJ1-4, with 9 bases fitting TRBD1. Germline V gene lookup returns CDR1 MNHEY and CDR2 SMNVEV (reference sequence). This CDR3 comprises 17 residues. V gave up 6 bases and J gave up 3 bases; unmatched junction bases: 11. In DNA, the CDR3 is TGTGCCAGCAGATCTAACAGGGGGCGAGAGTCTAATGAAAAACTGTTTTTT. It is translated as CASRSNRGRESNEKLFF.

V usage is TRBV27 and J usage is TRBJ2-1; 11 bases align to TRBD2. V was clipped by 2 bases and J by 1 base; unmatched bases: 4. In germline, CDR1 is MNHEY, CDR2 SMNVEV (reference sequence). The CDR3 loop spans 17 amino acids. The CDR3: CASSLRVAGGSYNEQFF. The CDR3 DNA follows: TGTGCCAGCAGTTTAAGGGTAGCGGGAGGGTCCTACAATGAGCAGTTCTTC.

This sequence joins TRBV28 and TRBJ1-1; possibly TRBD1 for D (5 bases). The germline gives CDR1 MDHEN, CDR2 SYDVKM. This CDR3 has 17 amino acids. The ends were cut back, 2 bases at V and 7 bases at J, with 23 bases in the middle. The CDR3: CASSLPTQWGRRDEAFF. CDR3 bases: TGTGCCAGCAGTTTACCCACGCAGTGGGGGAGGAGGGATGAAGCTTTCTTT.

The V and J genes are TRBV7-9 and TRBJ2-1; 9 positions agree with TRBD2. The CDR3 runs to 15 residues. The V segment lost 3 bases and the J segment 6 bases; nucleotides outside the gene matches: 6. Germline CDR1 and CDR2: SEHNR and FQNEAQ (reference sequence). Written as DNA, the CDR3 is TGTGCCAGCAGCTTTTTTAGCGGGGGCACCAATGAGCAGTTCTTC. It yields the protein CASSFFSGGTNEQFF.

V gene TRBV10-3 combines with J gene TRBJ2-2; 8 nucleotides line up with TRBD2. The CDR3 covers 13 residues. From germline, CDR1 is ENHRY and CDR2 SYGVKD. Losses at the gene ends were 10 bases for V and 4 bases for J; bases not matched to a gene: 5. The CDR3 DNA sequence: TGTGCCACTAGACTAGCGAGCACCGGGGAGCTGTTTTTT. This gives the protein CATRLASTGELFF.

Here the CDR3 reads CASSFGQGNEKLFF. CDR3 coding DNA: TGTGCCAGCAGCTTCGGTCAGGGTAATGAAAAACTGTTTTTT. The chain uses TRBV7-9 and TRBJ1-4, with D tentatively TRBD1 (5 bases). Trimming cost V 3 bases and J 4 bases, with 9 bases left between them. Germline values: CDR1 SEHNR, CDR2 FQNEAQ (reference sequence). The CDR3 length is 14 residues.

The J gene is TRBJ2-5, the V gene TRBV5-1, with 14 positions matching TRBD2. The J call is uncertain, as TRBJ2-7 better fits the DNA end. The V gene's germline CDR1 is SGHRS and CDR2 YFSETQ. This CDR3 has 17 amino acids. The CDR3 region is CASSLGLAGGSSYEQYF. The DNA for the CDR3 is TGCGCCAGCAGCTTGGGACTAGCGGGAGGGTCGTCCTACGAGCAGTACTTC.

This chain uses TRBV28 with TRBJ2-7; TRBD1 matches 12 bases. V lost 7 bases, J lost 6 bases, and 7 bases stayed unmatched. Germline V gene lookup returns CDR1 MDHEN and CDR2 SYDVKM. This CDR3 has 14 residues. DNA for the CDR3: TGTGCCAGCATTAACCGGGACAGGGGGCGCGAGCAGTACTTC. It is translated as CASINRDRGREQYF.

This chain connects TRBV27 to TRBJ2-7; 9 bases align to TRBD2. The CDR3 contains 17 residues. Germline V gene sequence: CDR1 MNHEY, CDR2 SMNVEV (reference sequence). With V trimmed by 2 bases and J by 0 bases, 8 bases remained unmatched. The CDR3 sequence: CASSLVPATSGSYEQYF. The CDR3 nucleotides read TGTGCCAGCAGTTTAGTTCCCGCGACTAGCGGCTCCTACGAGCAGTACTTC.

The chain recombines TRBV2 with TRBJ1-4, with D tentatively TRBD1 (6 bases). Germline CDR1 reads SNHLY; CDR2 reads FYNNEI. The CDR3 has 15 residues. Between the trimmed V and J ends, which lost 9 bases and 4 bases, there was a span of 18 bases. The CDR3 DNA sequence: TGTGCCAGTCAGGCTCGGACAGCTTTTAATGAAAAACTGTTTTTT. As protein: CASQARTAFNEKLFF.

The gene calls are TRBV19 and TRBJ1-2, with 9 positions matching TRBD1. CDR1 is LNHDA, CDR2 SQIVND, per germline (reference sequence). V trimming: 7 bases; J trimming: 4 bases; junction bases outside the gene matches: 7. This CDR3 is 14 amino acids long. As DNA, the CDR3 is TGTGCCAGTACCAGGGACAGGGCTGGCTATGGCTACACCTTC. Translation: CASTRDRAGYGYTF.

CDR3 in amino acids: CASHVVPLGVAAGTLSQETQYF. CDR3 coding DNA: TGCGCCAGCCACGTTGTCCCCCTGGGGGTAGCGGCGGGGACGTTATCTCAAGAGACCCAGTACTTC. This chain links TRBV5-1 with TRBJ2-5, with D perhaps matching TRBD2 (6 bases). The V and J ends lost 7 bases and 2 bases respectively, with 39 bases between them. Germline V CDR1 and CDR2: SGHRS, YFSETQ. The CDR3 totals 22 residues.

The rearrangement links TRBV19 to TRBJ2-1, with TRBD1 matching over 7 bases. Germline assignment: CDR1 LNHDA and CDR2 SQIVND (reference sequence). This CDR3 spans 18 amino acids. The V gene end was trimmed by 9 bases and the J gene end by 8 bases; junction bases not matched to a gene: 25. Written as DNA, the CDR3 is TGTGCCAGCCGGGACGGGGCCAGGGGGAGAGCAGGGATGGATGAGCAGTTCTTC. Translation: CASRDGARGRAGMDEQFF.

The count of this clone is one. The V call is TRBV10-1, the J call TRBJ2-7; TRBD1 matches at 8 bases. This CDR3 is 12 amino acids long. V was clipped by 6 bases and J by 3 bases; unmatched bases: 1. Germline CDR1 reads WNHNN; CDR2 reads SYGVQD (reference sequence). This CDR3 reads CASSGQGYEQYF. CDR3 coding DNA: TGCGCCAGCAGCGGACAGGGCTACGAGCAGTACTTC.

J is TRBJ1-1 and V is TRBV30; D is undetermined. Germline V lookup: CDR1 GTSNPN, CDR2 SVGIG (reference sequence). The length of the CDR3 is 13 residues. Trimming removed 0 bases at V and 2 bases at J, with 7 bases between. CDR3 in DNA: TGTGCCTGGAGTGTCGTCCCTAACACTGAAGCTTTCTTT. It encodes CAWSVVPNTEAFF.